Following are 26 T cell receptor beta chains from one sample sequenced in a study of OX40 agonist ivuxolimab in advanced cancers. Profiled with immunoSEQ multiplex PCR; TCRdb holds only in-frame clones, not every one. The sample shows tens of thousands of clones, approximately 90% of them seen only once. The input for sequencing was CD4+ or CD8+ T cells sorted from blood, taken in a trial of the OX40 agonist ivuxolimab. The receptor source for this set is an adult with an advanced solid tumor such as melanoma, head and neck, liver or kidney cancer.

The rearrangement uses TRBV7-2 and TRBJ2-3; maybe TRBD2 (7 bases). The CDR3 loop spans 15 amino acids. Trimming cost V 3 bases and J 3 bases, with 13 bases left between them. The germline CDR1 and CDR2 sequences are SGHTA and FQGNSA. CDR3 protein: CASSFRGAGTDTQYF. As DNA, the CDR3 is TGTGCCAGCAGCTTCCGGGGGGCAGGGACAGATACGCAGTATTTT.

The chain is built from TRBV6-5 and TRBJ1-5, with unresolved D. CDR1 is MNHEY and CDR2 is SVGAGI in the germline V gene. This CDR3 has 12 amino acids. V was trimmed by 11 bases and J by 1 base, leaving 9 bases between them. The DNA of the CDR3 is TGTGCCTCCAGTGTGAGCAATCAGCCCCAGCATTTT. This encodes CASSVSNQPQHF.

The chain recombines TRBV5-1 with TRBJ2-2; D may be TRBD1 (6 bases). This CDR3 spans 14 amino acids. V lost 2 bases and J 5 bases, leaving 10 bases between the germline ends. Germline loops: CDR1 SGHRS, CDR2 YFSETQ. The CDR3 spells CASSFAGDTGELFF. In DNA form, the CDR3 reads TGCGCCAGCAGCTTTGCAGGGGATACCGGGGAGCTGTTTTTT.

This chain uses TRBV2 with TRBJ1-5; D unclear. The germline gives CDR1 SNHLY, CDR2 FYNNEI. Between the trimmed V and J ends, which lost 2 bases and 0 bases, there was a span of 8 bases. The CDR3 contains 15 residues. The DNA of the CDR3 is TGTGCCAGCAGTGAACTTTCAGCTAGCAATCAGCCCCAGCATTTT. This sequence encodes CASSELSASNQPQHF.

This clone was found once. This could be a read error, since a much larger clone is one nucleotide away. The V gene is TRBV27, the J gene TRBJ2-2; TRBD1 matches at 9 bases. CDR1 and CDR2 (germline): MNHEY, SMNVEV (reference sequence). This CDR3 region has 15 residues. The CDR3 nucleotides read TGTGCCAGCAGTTCTTGGGACAGGGTAACCGGGAAGCTGTTTTTT. It is translated as CASSSWDRVTGKLFF.

V usage is TRBV30 and J usage is TRBJ2-5; a possible D gene is TRBD1 (6 bases). The length of the CDR3 is 14 residues. Germline V gene data show CDR1 as GTSNPN and CDR2 as SVGIG (reference sequence). The V gene lost 3 bases and the J gene lost 3 bases, with 14 bases spanning the gap. The CDR3 sequence: CAWRLDRSKETQYF. CDR3 sequence (DNA): TGTGCCTGGAGACTAGACAGGAGTAAAGAGACCCAGTACTTC. Drawing the rest from reference TRBV30 and TRBJ2-5, the complete variable domain is SQTIHQWPATLVQPVGSPLSLECTVEGTSNPNLYWYRQAAGRGLQLLFYSVGIGQISSEVPQNLSASRPQDRQFILSSKKLLLSDSGFYLCAWRLDRSKETQYFGPGTRLLVL.

This clone showed up just once. The DNA for the CDR3 is TGTGCCAGCAGTTCGACAGGAGGGTCCTCCTACGAGCAGTACTTC. This encodes CASSSTGGSSYEQYF. The V call is TRBV5-4, the J call TRBJ2-7, with D perhaps given as TRBD1 or TRBD2 (6 bases each). Germline lookup yields CDR1 SGHNT and CDR2 YYREEE (reference sequence). CDR3 length equals 15 residues. V lost 5 bases, J lost 0 bases, and 15 bases lay in between.

The gene calls are TRBV19 and TRBJ2-2; 10 bases fit TRBD1. CDR1 LNHDA and CDR2 SQIVND come from the germline V gene (reference sequence). The V and J ends lost 2 bases and 10 bases, in that order; junction bases with no gene match: 10. This CDR3 is 16 amino acids long. This chain's CDR3 is CASSIPGTGAWKELFF. DNA for the CDR3: TGTGCCAGTAGTATACCCGGGACAGGGGCTTGGAAGGAGCTGTTTTTT.

The V call is TRBV11-2, the J call TRBJ2-1, with D tentatively TRBD2 (5 bases). V was clipped by 0 bases and J by 8 bases, with 20 bases between them. The CDR3 length is 17 residues. In germline, CDR1 is SGHAT, CDR2 FQNNGV. The CDR3 coding sequence is TGTGCCAGCAGCTTAGATAGAGGGCCCACGAGCCGCGATGAGCAGTTCTTC. Translated, it gives CASSLDRGPTSRDEQFF.

The chain is built from TRBV20-1 and TRBJ2-5; D gene uncertain. V lost 7 bases to trimming and J lost 2 bases, with 8 bases between them. The CDR3 runs 11 residues. The germline CDR1 and CDR2 sequences are DFQATT and SNEGSKA (reference sequence). CDR3 coding DNA: TGCAGTGTCAACAGACAAGAGACCCAGTACTTC. Translating gives CSVNRQETQYF.

The CDR3 coding sequence is TGTGCCAGCAGCTTAGGGGAAGCGGCACGATCTACAGATACGCAGTATTTT. As protein: CASSLGEAARSTDTQYF. The chain links TRBV7-9 to TRBJ2-3; tentatively, D is TRBD2 (5 bases). The CDR3 length is 17 residues. Deletions cut 1 base from V and 3 bases from J, with 17 bases between. Germline loops: CDR1 SEHNR, CDR2 FQNEAQ (reference sequence).

The V and J genes are TRBV5-4 and TRBJ1-4; D gene unclear. CDR1 SGHNT and CDR2 YYREEE come from the germline V gene (reference sequence). V was pared by 0 bases and J by 3 bases, with 6 bases between. This CDR3 spans 14 amino acids. Here the CDR3 reads CASSLGGANEKLFF. The CDR3, as DNA: TGTGCCAGCAGCTTGGGTGGGGCTAATGAAAAACTGTTTTTT.

The rearrangement joins TRBV7-6 to TRBJ2-1, with D uncertain. V lost 4 bases and J 0 bases, leaving 10 bases between the germline ends. The CDR3 is 15 residues long. Germline-derived CDR1 and CDR2 are SGHVS and FNYEAQ. Here the CDR3 reads CASSSQGSSYNEQFF. The CDR3 DNA reads as TGTGCCAGCAGCTCCCAAGGTAGCTCCTACAATGAGCAGTTCTTC. Complete variable domain (other parts from reference TRBV7-6 and TRBJ2-1): GAGVSQSPRYKVTKRGQDVALRCDPISGHVSLYWYRQALGQGPEFLTYFNYEAQQDKSGLPNDRFSAERPEGSISTLTIQRTEQRDSAMYRCASSSQGSSYNEQFFGPGTRLTVL.

This rearrangement joins TRBV5-5 to TRBJ2-7; TRBD1 aligns across 9 bases. V shed 0 bases, J shed 8 bases, and the junction held 12 bases outside the gene matches. CDR1 SGHKS and CDR2 YYEKEE come from the germline V gene (reference sequence). This CDR3 has 16 amino acids. CDR3 sequence reads: CASSLGIGTGTSKQYF. The CDR3 DNA reads as TGTGCCAGCAGCTTGGGTATCGGGACAGGGACTTCCAAGCAGTACTTC.

The chain is built from TRBV27 and TRBJ2-7; 7 positions agree with TRBD2. Looked up from germline, CDR1 is MNHEY and CDR2 is SMNVEV (reference sequence). This CDR3 spans 16 amino acids. The junction had 12 bases not matched to a gene; V was cut back by 3 bases and J by 4 bases. The CDR3 is CASSLGPGSGHYEQYF. In DNA form, the CDR3 reads TGTGCCAGCAGTTTGGGGCCGGGTAGCGGGCATTACGAGCAGTACTTC.

The chain carries TRBV21-1 and TRBJ1-5. TRBV21-1 is labeled a pseudogene. The CDR3 covers 16 residues. The CDR3 protein is CASSKARQKADQPQHF. The DNA of the CDR3 is TGTGCCAGCAGCAAAGCAAGGCAGAAGGCTGATCAGCCCCAGCATTTT.

This chain uses TRBV9 with TRBJ2-1, with 10 bases fitting TRBD2. The trim removed 3 bases at V and 7 bases at J, leaving 10 bases unmatched. The germline gives CDR1 SGDLS, CDR2 YYNGEE. The CDR3 spans 16 residues. The CDR3 loop is CASSAAEGLARNEQFF. The DNA of the CDR3 is TGTGCCAGCAGCGCGGCAGAGGGACTAGCGCGGAATGAGCAGTTCTTC.

The rearrangement uses TRBV27 and TRBJ2-7, with D unresolved. This CDR3 is 15 amino acids long. V was clipped by 3 bases and J by 0 bases, with 12 bases between them. Per the germline V gene, CDR1 is MNHEY and CDR2 is SMNVEV (reference sequence). Here the CDR3 DNA reads TGTGCCAGCAGTTTTACTGGCATCCCCTCCTACGAGCAGTACTTC. This codes for CASSFTGIPSYEQYF.

The CDR3 DNA reads TGCGCCAGCAGCCAACCGTGGGGGAGCGGTGCCGGGGAGCTGTTTTTT. Translating it yields CASSQPWGSGAGELFF. This sequence joins TRBV4-1 and TRBJ2-2; D tentatively fits TRBD1 or TRBD2 (5 bases each). V lost 2 bases, J lost 6 bases, and 16 bases lay in between. The CDR3 contains 16 residues. Germline loops: CDR1 MGHRA, CDR2 YSYEKL.

The rearrangement joins TRBV7-3 to TRBJ1-1, with D possibly being TRBD1 (5 bases). Trimming removed 2 bases at V and 4 bases at J, with 8 bases between. Germline V gives CDR1 SGHTA, CDR2 FQGTGA. This CDR3 has 13 amino acids. The CDR3 region has the DNA TGTGCCAGCAGCTTACAAGGGGCCACTGAAGCTTTCTTT. Protein product: CASSLQGATEAFF.

This clone showed up just a few times. The chain combines TRBV2 with TRBJ1-1; D is uncertain. Germline assignment: CDR1 SNHLY and CDR2 FYNNEI. V was clipped by 6 bases and J by 4 bases, with 15 bases between them. This CDR3 contains 14 residues. The CDR3 sequence is CASRPTREGTEAFF. The CDR3 nucleotides read TGTGCCAGCAGGCCTACAAGGGAGGGCACTGAAGCTTTCTTT.

This clone was detected a few times. The V and J genes are TRBV5-1 and TRBJ1-2, with unresolved D. Germline V gene sequence: CDR1 SGHRS, CDR2 YFSETQ. V lost 1 base and J lost 1, with 11 bases in between. CDR3 size: 15 residues. The CDR3 spells CASSLTAGNNYGYTF. CDR3 DNA sequence: TGCGCCAGCAGCTTGACGGCAGGCAATAACTATGGCTACACCTTC.

This clone was seen once. V is TRBV2 and J is TRBJ1-5; 8 bases are shared with TRBD1. After removal of 6 bases from V and 0 bases from J, the junction contained 7 bases not matched to a gene. The CDR3 is made up of 16 amino acids. Germline CDR1 is SNHLY and CDR2 is FYNNEI. The CDR3 sequence is CASSRQGTHSNQPQHF. The CDR3 region has the DNA TGTGCCAGCAGCCGACAGGGGACTCATAGCAATCAGCCCCAGCATTTT.

This chain joins TRBV11-2 and TRBJ2-2; 7 bases are shared with TRBD2. The CDR3 contains 15 residues. The ends lost 5 bases at V and 3 bases at J; junction bases unmatched: 6. The V gene's germline CDR1 is SGHAT and CDR2 FQNNGV. The CDR3 nucleotides read TGTGCCAGCAGCCCTCTACGGGGGGACACCGGGGAGCTGTTTTTT. As protein: CASSPLRGDTGELFF.

The CDR3 DNA sequence: TGCGCCAGCAGCCCTCTAGGGCGGCGGTCTAGCACAGATACGCAGTATTTT. Translated: CASSPLGRRSSTDTQYF. The chain combines TRBV4-1 with TRBJ2-3; D is undetermined. The V end lost 4 bases, the J end lost 0 bases, and 17 bases lay between the germline ends. The CDR3 spans 17 residues. Looked up from germline, CDR1 is MGHRA and CDR2 is YSYEKL.

Notes on this clone: Additional DNA sequences in this sample encode the identical CDR3. The chain carries TRBV5-4 and TRBJ2-3; no clear D. CDR3 size: 16 residues. V lost 0 bases and J 1 base, leaving 12 bases between the germline ends. Germline CDR1 reads SGHNT; CDR2 reads YYREEE (reference sequence). DNA of the CDR3: TGTGCCAGCAGCTTGGTAGCAGGTATCGGCACAGATACGCAGTATTTT. This encodes CASSLVAGIGTDTQYF.